These 4 T cell receptor beta chains came from one sample sequenced in a study of cytomegalovirus exposure and HLA in healthy donors (dated by TCRdb to 2015 to 2018). Library preparation used the immunoSEQ multiplex PCR assay. The multiplex PCR relied on a mix of 60 forward primers for TCR Vbeta segments and 13 reverse primers for TCR Jbeta segments. TCRdb stores this immuneACCESS table with in-frame sequences only. Part of the clones is absent; in the studies checked, under half of the shortfall reflects unresolved V genes, and no reason is known for the rest. The sample's table covers 200,000 to 250,000 clones. The top ten constitute more than 0.95% of the sample. The specimen sequenced was PBMCs. The receptors come from a girl aged 2-10 years in good health and CMV-seropositive.

The chain employs TRBV28 and TRBJ1-5; TRBD1 matches 9 bases. V gave up 5 bases and J gave up 7 bases; unmatched junction bases: 9. This CDR3 comprises 15 residues. Germline V gene sequence: CDR1 MDHEN, CDR2 SYDVKM. The CDR3 is CASSRTGAWGQPQHF. CDR3 coding DNA: TGTGCCAGCAGTCGGACAGGGGCCTGGGGGCAGCCCCAGCATTTT.

The rearrangement joins TRBV5-1 to TRBJ1-2, with D uncertain. This CDR3 spans 12 amino acids. Germline-derived CDR1 and CDR2 are SGHRS and YFSETQ. V lost 5 bases, J lost 1 base, and 6 bases lay in between. The CDR3 DNA is TGCGCCAGCAGGACTGATAACTATGGCTACACCTTC. Protein sequence: CASRTDNYGYTF.

This rearrangement joins TRBV28 to TRBJ1-2; the match to TRBD1 covers 9 bases. V trimming: 1 base; J trimming: 5 bases; junction bases outside the gene matches: 8. The CDR3 totals 16 residues. The germline V gene has CDR1 MDHEN and CDR2 SYDVKM. CDR3 region: CASSLYPQGAWYGYTF. In DNA, the CDR3 is TGTGCCAGCAGTTTATACCCACAGGGGGCGTGGTATGGCTACACCTTC.

The V and J genes are TRBV5-4 and TRBJ2-3; D perhaps matches TRBD2 (5 bases). CDR3 length: 17 amino acids. The germline V and J ends were trimmed by 3 bases and 3 bases, with 20 bases remaining between them. Germline V lookup: CDR1 SGHNT, CDR2 YYREEE (reference sequence). The CDR3 bases are TGTGCCAGCAGCTCCCCTTGGTCGGGGAGAGGGACAGATACGCAGTATTTT. It is translated as CASSSPWSGRGTDTQYF.